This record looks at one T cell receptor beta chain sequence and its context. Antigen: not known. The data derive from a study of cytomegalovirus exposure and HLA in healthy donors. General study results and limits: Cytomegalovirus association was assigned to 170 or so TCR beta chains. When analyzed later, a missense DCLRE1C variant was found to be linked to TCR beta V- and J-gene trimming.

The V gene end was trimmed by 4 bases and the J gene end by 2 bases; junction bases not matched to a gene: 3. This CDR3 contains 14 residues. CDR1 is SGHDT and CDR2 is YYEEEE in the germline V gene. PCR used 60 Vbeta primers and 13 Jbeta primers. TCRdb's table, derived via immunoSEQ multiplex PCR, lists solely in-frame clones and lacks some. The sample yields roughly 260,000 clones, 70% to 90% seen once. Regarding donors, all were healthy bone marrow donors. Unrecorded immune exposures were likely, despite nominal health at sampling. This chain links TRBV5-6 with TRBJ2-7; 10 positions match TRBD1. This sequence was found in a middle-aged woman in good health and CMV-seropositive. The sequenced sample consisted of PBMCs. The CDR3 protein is CASSLDRGAYEQYF. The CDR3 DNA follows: TGTGCCAGCAGCCTGGACAGGGGGGCCTACGAGCAGTACTTC.